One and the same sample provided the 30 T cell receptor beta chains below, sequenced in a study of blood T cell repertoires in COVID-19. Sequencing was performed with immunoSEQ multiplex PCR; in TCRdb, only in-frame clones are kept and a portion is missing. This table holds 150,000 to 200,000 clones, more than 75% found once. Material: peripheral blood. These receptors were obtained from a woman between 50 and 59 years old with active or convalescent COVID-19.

The CDR3 region is CASTPGAGLKPIIGHF. DNA for the CDR3: TGTGCCAGCACCCCTGGGGCCGGTCTTAAGCCCATCATTGGACATTTT. This chain links TRBV28 with TRBJ1-5, with D possibly being TRBD1 (5 bases). The CDR3 totals 16 residues. V lost 7 bases to trimming and J lost 16 bases, with 32 bases between them. In germline, CDR1 is MDHEN, CDR2 SYDVKM.

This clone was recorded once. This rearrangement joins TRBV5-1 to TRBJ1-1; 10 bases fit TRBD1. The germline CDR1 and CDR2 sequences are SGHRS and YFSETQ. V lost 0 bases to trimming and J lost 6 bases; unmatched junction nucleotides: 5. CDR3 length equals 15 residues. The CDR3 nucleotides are TGCGCCAGCAGCTTGGAGACAGGGGGCCTGGCTGAAGCTTTCTTT. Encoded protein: CASSLETGGLAEAFF.

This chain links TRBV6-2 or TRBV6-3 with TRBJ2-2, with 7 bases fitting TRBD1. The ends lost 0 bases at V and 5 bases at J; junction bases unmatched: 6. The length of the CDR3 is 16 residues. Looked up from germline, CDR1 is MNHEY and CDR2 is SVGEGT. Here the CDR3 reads CASSYSETGRTGELFF. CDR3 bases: TGTGCCAGCAGTTACTCCGAGACAGGGAGAACCGGGGAGCTGTTTTTT.

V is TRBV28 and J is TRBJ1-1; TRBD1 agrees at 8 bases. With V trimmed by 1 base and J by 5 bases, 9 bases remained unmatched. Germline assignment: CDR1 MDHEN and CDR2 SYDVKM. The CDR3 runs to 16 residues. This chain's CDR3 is CASSLSGQGRYTEAFF. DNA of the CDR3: TGTGCCAGCAGTTTATCCGGACAGGGTAGGTATACTGAAGCTTTCTTT.

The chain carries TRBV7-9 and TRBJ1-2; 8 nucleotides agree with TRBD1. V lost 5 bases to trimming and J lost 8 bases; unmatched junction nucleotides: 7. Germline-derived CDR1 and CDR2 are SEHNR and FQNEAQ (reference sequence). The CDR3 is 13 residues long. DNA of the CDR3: TGTGCCAGCAGCATGGACAGGGATCGGGGCTACACCTTC. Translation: CASSMDRDRGYTF.

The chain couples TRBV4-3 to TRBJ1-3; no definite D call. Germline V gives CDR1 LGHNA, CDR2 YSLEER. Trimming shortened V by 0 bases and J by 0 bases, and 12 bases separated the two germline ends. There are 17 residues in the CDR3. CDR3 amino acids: CASSQDGGTASGNTIYF. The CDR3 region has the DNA TGCGCCAGCAGCCAAGATGGAGGAACGGCCTCTGGAAACACCATATATTTT.

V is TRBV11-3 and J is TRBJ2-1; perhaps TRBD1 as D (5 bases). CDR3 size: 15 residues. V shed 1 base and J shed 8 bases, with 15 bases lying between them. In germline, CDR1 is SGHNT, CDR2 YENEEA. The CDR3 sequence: CASSLGGQGIDEQFF. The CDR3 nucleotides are TGTGCCAGCAGCTTAGGAGGTCAGGGAATCGATGAGCAGTTCTTC.

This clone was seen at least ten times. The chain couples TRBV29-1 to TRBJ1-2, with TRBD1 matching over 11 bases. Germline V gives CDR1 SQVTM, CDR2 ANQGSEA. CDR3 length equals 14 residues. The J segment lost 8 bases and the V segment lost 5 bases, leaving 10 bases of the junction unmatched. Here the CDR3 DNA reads TGCAGCGTTAAAACGGACAGGGGGCTAAGCGGCTACACCTTC. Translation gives CSVKTDRGLSGYTF. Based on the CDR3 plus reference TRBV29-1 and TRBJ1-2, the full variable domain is SAVISQKPSRDICQRGTSLTIQCQVDSQVTMMFWYRQQPGQSLTLIATANQGSEATYESGFVIDKFPISRPNLTFSTLTVSNMSPEDSSIYLCSVKTDRGLSGYTFGSGTRLTVV.

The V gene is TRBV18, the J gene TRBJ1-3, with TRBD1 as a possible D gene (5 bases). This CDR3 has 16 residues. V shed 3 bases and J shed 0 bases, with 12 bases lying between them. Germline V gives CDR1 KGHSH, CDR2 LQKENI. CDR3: CASSPRGQPSGNTIYF. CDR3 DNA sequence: TGTGCCAGCTCACCTCGTGGACAACCCTCTGGAAACACCATATATTTT.

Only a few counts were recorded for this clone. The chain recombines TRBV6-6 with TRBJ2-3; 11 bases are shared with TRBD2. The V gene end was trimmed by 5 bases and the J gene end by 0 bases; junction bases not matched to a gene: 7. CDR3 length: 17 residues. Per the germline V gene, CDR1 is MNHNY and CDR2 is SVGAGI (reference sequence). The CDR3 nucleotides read TGTGCCAGCAGTCCTCCTCGGACTAGCGGGAGCACAGATACGCAGTATTTT. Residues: CASSPPRTSGSTDTQYF.

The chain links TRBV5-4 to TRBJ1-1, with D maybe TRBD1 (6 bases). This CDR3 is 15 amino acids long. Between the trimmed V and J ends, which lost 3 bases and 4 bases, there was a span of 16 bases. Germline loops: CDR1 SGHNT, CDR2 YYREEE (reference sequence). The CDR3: CASSSPRGLGTEAFF. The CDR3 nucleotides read TGTGCCAGCAGCTCGCCCAGGGGTTTGGGCACTGAAGCTTTCTTT.

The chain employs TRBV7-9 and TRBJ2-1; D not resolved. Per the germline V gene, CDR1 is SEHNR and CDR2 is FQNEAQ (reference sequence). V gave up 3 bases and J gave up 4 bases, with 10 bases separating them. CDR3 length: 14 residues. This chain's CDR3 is CASSFPLLYNEQFF. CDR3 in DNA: TGTGCCAGCAGCTTCCCCCTACTTTACAATGAGCAGTTCTTC.

CDR3 region: CASSLGTETEAFF. CDR3 in DNA: TGTGCCAGCAGTTTAGGGACAGAGACTGAAGCTTTCTTT. V is TRBV28 and J is TRBJ1-1; 7 bases match TRBD1. Trimming at V came to 2 bases and at J to 5 bases, leaving 2 bases not matched to a gene. The V gene's germline CDR1 is MDHEN and CDR2 SYDVKM. CDR3 length: 13 amino acids.

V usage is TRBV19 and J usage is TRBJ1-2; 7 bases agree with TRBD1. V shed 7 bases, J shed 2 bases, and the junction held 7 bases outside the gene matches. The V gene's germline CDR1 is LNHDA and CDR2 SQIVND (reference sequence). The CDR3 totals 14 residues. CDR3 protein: CASKEIRGNYGYTF. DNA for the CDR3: TGTGCCAGTAAAGAAATCAGGGGGAACTATGGCTACACCTTC.

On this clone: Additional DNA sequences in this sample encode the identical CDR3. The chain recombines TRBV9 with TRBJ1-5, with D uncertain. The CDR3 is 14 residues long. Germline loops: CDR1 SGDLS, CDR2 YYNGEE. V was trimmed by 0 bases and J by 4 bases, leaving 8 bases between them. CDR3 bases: TGTGCCAGCAGCGTAGGGGGAGGTAATCAGCCCCAGCATTTT. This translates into CASSVGGGNQPQHF.

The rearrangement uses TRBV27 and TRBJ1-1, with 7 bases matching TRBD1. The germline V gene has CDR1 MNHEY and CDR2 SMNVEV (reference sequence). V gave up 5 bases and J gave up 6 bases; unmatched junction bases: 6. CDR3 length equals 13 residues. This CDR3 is CASSLSGQAEAFF. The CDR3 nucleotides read TGTGCCAGCAGTCTGAGCGGACAGGCTGAAGCTTTCTTT.

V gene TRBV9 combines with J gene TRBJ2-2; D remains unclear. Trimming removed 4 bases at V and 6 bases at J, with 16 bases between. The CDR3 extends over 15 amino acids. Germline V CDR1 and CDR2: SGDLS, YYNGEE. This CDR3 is CASSPINQVAGELFF. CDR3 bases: TGTGCCAGCAGCCCTATTAACCAGGTTGCCGGGGAGCTGTTTTTT. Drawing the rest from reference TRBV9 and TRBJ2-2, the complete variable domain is DSGVTQTPKHLITATGQRVTLRCSPRSGDLSVYWYQQSLDQGLQFLIQYYNGEERAKGNILERFSAQQFPDLHSELNLSSLELGDSALYFCASSPINQVAGELFFGEGSRLTVL.

The CDR3 spells CASSFSGTPNTGELFF. Written as DNA, the CDR3 is TGTGCCAGCAGCTTCTCCGGGACACCTAACACCGGGGAGCTGTTTTTT. The rearrangement joins TRBV5-5 to TRBJ2-2; D may be TRBD1 (6 bases). Germline V lookup: CDR1 SGHKS, CDR2 YYEKEE (reference sequence). Deletions cut 2 bases from V and 2 bases from J, with 13 bases between. The CDR3 totals 16 residues. Together with reference TRBV5-5 and TRBJ2-2, the CDR3 gives the full variable domain: DAGVTQSPTHLIKTRGQQVTLRCSPISGHKSVSWYQQVLGQGPQFIFQYYEKEERGRGNFPDRFSARQFPNYSSELNVNALLLGDSALYLCASSFSGTPNTGELFFGEGSRLTVL.

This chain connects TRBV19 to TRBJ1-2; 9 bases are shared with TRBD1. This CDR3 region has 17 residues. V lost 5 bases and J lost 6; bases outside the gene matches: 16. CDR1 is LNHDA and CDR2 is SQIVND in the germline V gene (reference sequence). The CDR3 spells CASSVRTGRTGVNGYTF. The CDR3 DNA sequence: TGTGCCAGTAGTGTCCGGACCGGAAGGACAGGGGTAAATGGCTACACCTTC.

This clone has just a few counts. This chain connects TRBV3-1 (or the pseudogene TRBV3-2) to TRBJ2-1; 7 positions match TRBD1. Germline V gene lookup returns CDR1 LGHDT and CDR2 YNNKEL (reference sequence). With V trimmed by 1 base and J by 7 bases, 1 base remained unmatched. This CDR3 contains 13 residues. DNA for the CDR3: TGTGCCAGCAGCCAAGCCAGGGGGAATGAGCAGTTCTTC. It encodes CASSQARGNEQFF.

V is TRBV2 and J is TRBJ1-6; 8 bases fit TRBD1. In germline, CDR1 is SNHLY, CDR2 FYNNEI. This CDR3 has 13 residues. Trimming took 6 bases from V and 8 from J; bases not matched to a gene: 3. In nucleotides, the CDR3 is TGTGCCAGCAGAGGACAGGGAGATTCACCCCTCCACTTT. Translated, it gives CASRGQGDSPLHF.

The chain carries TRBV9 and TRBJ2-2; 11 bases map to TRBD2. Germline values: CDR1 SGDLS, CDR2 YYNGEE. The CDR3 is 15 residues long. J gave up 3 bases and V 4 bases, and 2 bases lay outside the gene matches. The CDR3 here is CASSLAGGYTGELFF. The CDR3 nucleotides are TGTGCCAGCAGCCTAGCGGGAGGCTACACCGGGGAGCTGTTTTTT.

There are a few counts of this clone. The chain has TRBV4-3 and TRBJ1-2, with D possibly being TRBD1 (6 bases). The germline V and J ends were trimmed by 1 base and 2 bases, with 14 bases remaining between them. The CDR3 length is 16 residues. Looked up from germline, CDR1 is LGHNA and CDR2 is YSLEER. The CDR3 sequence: CASSQGLGRGNYGYTF. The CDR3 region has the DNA TGCGCCAGCAGCCAAGGTCTAGGTAGGGGGAACTATGGCTACACCTTC.

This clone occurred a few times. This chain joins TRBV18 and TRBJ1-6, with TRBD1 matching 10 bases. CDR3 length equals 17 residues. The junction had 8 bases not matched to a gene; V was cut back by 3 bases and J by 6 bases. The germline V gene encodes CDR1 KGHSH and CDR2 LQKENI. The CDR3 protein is CASSPLEGQGVNSPLHF. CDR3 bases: TGTGCCAGCTCACCGCTGGAAGGACAGGGGGTTAATTCACCCCTCCACTTT.

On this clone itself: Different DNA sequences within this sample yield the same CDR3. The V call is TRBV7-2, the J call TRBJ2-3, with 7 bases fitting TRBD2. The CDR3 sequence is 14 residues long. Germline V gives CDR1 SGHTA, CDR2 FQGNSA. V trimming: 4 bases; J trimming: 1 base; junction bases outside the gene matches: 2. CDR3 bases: TGTGCCAGCAGCTGGGGAGGGGGCACAGATACGCAGTATTTT. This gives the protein CASSWGGGTDTQYF.

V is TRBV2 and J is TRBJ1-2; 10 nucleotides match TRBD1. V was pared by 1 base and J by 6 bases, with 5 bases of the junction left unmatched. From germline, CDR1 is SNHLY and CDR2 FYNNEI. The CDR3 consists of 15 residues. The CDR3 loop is CASSEVWTGGNGYTF. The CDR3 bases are TGTGCCAGCAGTGAAGTATGGACAGGGGGAAATGGCTACACCTTC.

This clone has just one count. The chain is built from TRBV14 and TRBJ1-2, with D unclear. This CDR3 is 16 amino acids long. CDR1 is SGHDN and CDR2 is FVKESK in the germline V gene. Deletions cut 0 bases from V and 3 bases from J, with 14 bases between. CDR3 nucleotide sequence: TGTGCCAGCAGCCAAGAAACGGGGTTCACCTACTATGGCTACACCTTC. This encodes CASSQETGFTYYGYTF.

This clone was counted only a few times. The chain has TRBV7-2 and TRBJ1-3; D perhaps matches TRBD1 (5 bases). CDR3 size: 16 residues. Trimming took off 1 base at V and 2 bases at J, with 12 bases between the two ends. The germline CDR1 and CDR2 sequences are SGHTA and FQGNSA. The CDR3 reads CASSLDRIGPGNTIYF. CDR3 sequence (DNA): TGTGCCAGCAGCTTAGACAGGATAGGACCTGGAAACACCATATATTTT.

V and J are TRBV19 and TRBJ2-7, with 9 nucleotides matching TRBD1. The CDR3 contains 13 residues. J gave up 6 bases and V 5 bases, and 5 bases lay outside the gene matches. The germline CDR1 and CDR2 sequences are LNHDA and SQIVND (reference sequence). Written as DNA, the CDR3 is TGTGCCAGTAGTGGGACAGGGTCCGCCGAGCAGTACTTC. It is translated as CASSGTGSAEQYF.

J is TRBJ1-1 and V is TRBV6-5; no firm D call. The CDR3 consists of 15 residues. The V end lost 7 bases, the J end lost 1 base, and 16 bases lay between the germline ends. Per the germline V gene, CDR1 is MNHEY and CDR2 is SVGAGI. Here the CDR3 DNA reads TGTGCCAGCACCCACCGAGGGATGTCGAACACTGAAGCTTTCTTT. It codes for CASTHRGMSNTEAFF.